What follows is one T cell receptor beta chain and its context. The CDR3 sequence is 16 residues long. From germline, CDR1 is ENHRY and CDR2 SYGVKD. V was trimmed by 2 bases and J by 1 base, leaving 12 bases between them. In the original workflow: Reference gene primer amplification gave estimated nucleated cell counts. Some clones are missing from TCRdb's copy, which holds only in-frame ones; the method was immunoSEQ multiplex PCR. The V and J calls and clone size come from that table; D and trimming were worked out from the DNA. The sample carries tens of thousands of clones, roughly 86% recorded once. This sample is drawn from a study of blood T cell repertoires in COVID-19. Study in general: Italy, Spain and the United States were the sources of the convalescent and acute COVID-19 samples. PBMCs, B-cell-depleted T cells, or T cells provided the cDNA or gDNA that made up the material.

Material: peripheral blood. The clonotype comes from a human donor in a cohort sampled during active COVID-19. The chain employs TRBV10-3 and TRBJ1-5, with D possibly TRBD1 on 6 matching bases. Here the CDR3 reads CAISERGHRSNQPQHF. CDR3 in DNA: TGTGCCATCAGTGAGCGGGGACACCGAAGCAATCAGCCCCAGCATTTT.